A single sample gave rise to the 22 T cell receptor beta chains below, sequenced in a study of T cell responses to AZD1222 COVID-19 vaccine. Using immunoSEQ multiplex PCR, the repertoire was profiled, and TCRdb retains in-frame clones only, with some absent. This sample lists 150,000 or so clones; its ten largest clones have 2% to 2.5%. The specimen sequenced was peripheral blood. Source of these receptors: an adult in good health.

The CDR3 sequence is CAWSGLGGGGYTF. For the CDR3, the DNA is TGTGCCTGGAGTGGTTTGGGGGGCGGCGGCTACACCTTC. The rearrangement links TRBV30 to TRBJ1-2; perhaps TRBD1 as D (6 bases). Germline V gene data show CDR1 as GTSNPN and CDR2 as SVGIG (reference sequence). The V end was cut by 1 base, the J end by 8 bases, with 14 bases between. This CDR3 has 13 amino acids.

The V gene is TRBV19, the J gene TRBJ1-5; 8 bases are a match to TRBD1. Trimming took 5 bases from V and 0 from J; bases not matched to a gene: 3. Germline CDR1 is LNHDA and CDR2 is SQIVND (reference sequence). The CDR3 extends over 15 amino acids. The CDR3 here is CASSPQGVSNQPQHF. The CDR3, as DNA: TGTGCCAGTAGTCCACAGGGGGTTAGCAATCAGCCCCAGCATTTT.

The chain carries TRBV28 and TRBJ2-1; 7 bases align to TRBD2. V was clipped by 7 bases and J by 7 bases; unmatched bases: 13. The CDR3 contains 15 residues. The germline CDR1 and CDR2 sequences are MDHEN and SYDVKM. CDR3 sequence (DNA): TGTGCCAGCACCAACTCGGGGGGAAGGTTGAATGAGCAGTTCTTC. The encoded protein is CASTNSGGRLNEQFF.

The chain has TRBV6-5 and TRBJ2-7; the match to TRBD1 covers 11 bases. Germline values: CDR1 MNHEY, CDR2 SVGAGI. The CDR3 totals 15 residues. With V trimmed by 8 bases and J by 0 bases, 6 bases remained unmatched. The CDR3 region has the DNA TGTGCCAGCGGGACAGGGGGATGGAGCTCCTACGAGCAGTACTTC. Translated, it gives CASGTGGWSSYEQYF.

The J gene is TRBJ1-2, the V gene TRBV2, with 8 bases lining up with TRBD1. V lost 4 bases to trimming and J lost 4 bases; unmatched junction nucleotides: 5. Germline CDR1 SNHLY, CDR2 FYNNEI. CDR3 length: 14 residues. CDR3: CASSVGQDIYGYTF. The DNA for the CDR3 is TGTGCCAGCAGTGTGGGACAGGATATCTATGGCTACACCTTC.

This chain links TRBV6-5 with TRBJ2-3, with D unclear. Per the germline V gene, CDR1 is MNHEY and CDR2 is SVGAGI. The V end lost 5 bases, the J end lost 2 bases, and 8 bases lay between the germline ends. CDR3 length: 13 residues. The CDR3 is CASSQRLTDTQYF. The CDR3 bases are TGTGCCAGCAGTCAACGACTCACAGATACGCAGTATTTT.

This rearrangement joins TRBV27 to TRBJ2-3, with TRBD2 matching 7 bases. The CDR3 is made up of 16 amino acids. Germline values: CDR1 MNHEY, CDR2 SMNVEV (reference sequence). V lost 5 bases, J lost 0 bases, and 8 bases stayed unmatched. Here the CDR3 DNA reads TGTGCCAGCAGTCCGGGGGGACCGCTTAGCACAGATACGCAGTATTTT. Protein: CASSPGGPLSTDTQYF.

V usage is TRBV28 and J usage is TRBJ1-5; D is unresolved. Germline CDR1 MDHEN, CDR2 SYDVKM. This CDR3 contains 14 residues. Between the trimmed V and J ends, which lost 7 bases and 3 bases, there was a span of 13 bases. CDR3 nucleotide sequence: TGTGCCAGCACCCTGACGGCGATCAATCAGCCCCAGCATTTT. It yields the protein CASTLTAINQPQHF. The full variable domain, in which reference TRBV28 and TRBJ1-5 provide the parts outside the CDR3, is DVKVTQSSRYLVKRTGEKVFLECVQDMDHENMFWYRQDPGLGLRLIYFSYDVKMKEKGDIPEGYSVSREKKERFSLILESASTNQTSMYLCASTLTAINQPQHFGDGTRLSIL.

The J gene is TRBJ1-5, the V gene TRBV4-2, with a tentative D call TRBD1 (5 bases). The ends were cut back, 6 bases at V and 1 base at J, with 10 bases in the middle. Germline V gene sequence: CDR1 LGHNA, CDR2 YNFKEQ. This CDR3 is built from 14 residues. The CDR3 sequence: CASREGLSNQPQHF. In DNA form, the CDR3 reads TGTGCCAGCAGAGAGGGGTTGAGCAATCAGCCCCAGCATTTT.

The chain couples TRBV3-1 (or the pseudogene TRBV3-2) to TRBJ1-6; D call uncertain. Trimming left V 3 bases short and J 9 bases short, with 12 bases between. CDR3 size: 14 residues. Per the germline V gene, CDR1 is LGHDT and CDR2 is YNNKEL (reference sequence). The DNA of the CDR3 is TGTGCCAGCAGCCAGCCCGGCGGGATTTCACCCCTCCACTTT. Protein: CASSQPGGISPLHF.

The chain carries TRBV18 and TRBJ2-1; no clear D gene. The CDR3 is 11 amino acids. V shed 6 bases and J shed 7 bases, with 7 bases lying between them. Germline lookup yields CDR1 KGHSH and CDR2 LQKENI. The chain's CDR3 is CASSLQNEQFF. CDR3 sequence (DNA): TGTGCCAGCTCTCTGCAGAATGAGCAGTTCTTC.

V is TRBV7-2 and J is TRBJ1-2; D ambiguous. V was pared by 5 bases and J by 0 bases, with 7 bases between. Germline V gives CDR1 SGHTA, CDR2 FQGNSA. The CDR3 covers 13 residues. This CDR3 is CASSTRANYGYTF. The CDR3 coding sequence is TGTGCCAGCAGCACGAGAGCTAACTATGGCTACACCTTC.

This chain connects TRBV30 to TRBJ1-1, with D unresolved. CDR1 GTSNPN and CDR2 SVGIG come from the germline V gene (reference sequence). The length of the CDR3 is 16 residues. Between the trimmed V and J ends, which lost 4 bases and 4 bases, there was a span of 22 bases. DNA for the CDR3: TGTGCCTGGAATTACTCCCCCCTAAGGATAGTCACTGAAGCTTTCTTT. Translating it yields CAWNYSPLRIVTEAFF.

This sequence joins TRBV18 and TRBJ1-1; D call uncertain. Looked up from germline, CDR1 is KGHSH and CDR2 is LQKENI. The CDR3 extends over 13 amino acids. Trimming shortened V by 3 bases and J by 10 bases, and 15 bases separated the two germline ends. DNA of the CDR3: TGTGCCAGCTCACCTCCGGTAGGGAACGCAGCTTTCTTT. Protein: CASSPPVGNAAFF.

The J gene is TRBJ2-7, the V gene TRBV12-2; whether TRBD2, the table's D call, matches the DNA was not checked. TRBV12-2 is described as a pseudogene. The CDR3 extends over 16 amino acids. DNA for the CDR3: TGTGCAAGTCGCTTAGCATCGGCTAGCGGGGCCTACGAGCAGTACTTC. It yields the protein CASRLASASGAYEQYF.

The V call is TRBV30, the J call TRBJ1-4; possible D gene TRBD1, 5 bases. Germline CDR1 reads GTSNPN; CDR2 reads SVGIG (reference sequence). The CDR3 has 14 residues. V lost 0 bases and J lost 8, with 13 bases in between. The CDR3 DNA follows: TGTGCCTGGAGTGTGCGGGGGGGGGACGAAAAACTGTTTTTT. Amino acids: CAWSVRGGDEKLFF.

The chain is built from TRBV11-3 and TRBJ2-7, with D unclear. This CDR3 is 13 amino acids long. V lost 0 bases to trimming and J lost 7 bases, with 10 bases between them. CDR1 is SGHNT, CDR2 YENEEA, per germline. CDR3 sequence: CASSLDNFREQYF. The CDR3 DNA follows: TGTGCCAGCAGCTTAGATAATTTCCGGGAGCAGTACTTC.

The genes are TRBV10-3 and TRBJ1-1, with D possibly TRBD1 on 5 matching bases. In germline, CDR1 is ENHRY, CDR2 SYGVKD. Trimming pared 2 bases from V and 0 bases from J, leaving 10 bases between. The CDR3 is 15 residues long. The CDR3 nucleotides are TGTGCCATCAGTGAGACGACAGACTTGAACACTGAAGCTTTCTTT. Translation gives CAISETTDLNTEAFF.

Comment on this clone: Mismatch with germline at one junction end may stem from a read error. The genes are TRBV7-9 and TRBJ2-2; 8 positions agree with TRBD1. This CDR3 has 17 residues. CDR1 is SEHNR and CDR2 is FQNEAQ in the germline V gene (reference sequence). CDR3 sequence (DNA): TGTGCCAGCAGCCCGACCCCGGGACAGGCGAAAACCGGGGAGCTGTTTTTT. Translating it yields CASSPTPGQAKTGELFF.

The chain combines TRBV9 with TRBJ1-6, with 7 bases aligning to TRBD1. This CDR3 has 14 amino acids. Germline lookup yields CDR1 SGDLS and CDR2 YYNGEE. Germline trimming cut 3 bases from V and 11 bases from J; bases unmatched to any gene: 8. CDR3 region: CASSGQGLGTPLHF. DNA for the CDR3: TGTGCCAGCAGCGGACAGGGTCTTGGAACACCCCTCCACTTT.

V usage is TRBV3-1 (or the pseudogene TRBV3-2) and J usage is TRBJ1-1; D might be TRBD1 (5 bases). The CDR3 is 18 amino acids. Per germline, CDR1 LGHDT and CDR2 YNNKEL (reference sequence). V was clipped by 1 base and J by 1 base, with 19 bases between them. This CDR3 is CASSQVPPEIGGNTEAFF. The CDR3 DNA follows: TGTGCCAGCAGCCAAGTTCCACCAGAGATTGGGGGGAACACTGAAGCTTTCTTT.

The gene calls are TRBV3-1 (or the pseudogene TRBV3-2) and TRBJ1-1, with D possibly TRBD1 on 5 matching bases. Germline values: CDR1 LGHDT, CDR2 YNNKEL (reference sequence). This CDR3 is built from 17 residues. The germline V and J ends were trimmed by 1 base and 0 bases, with 15 bases remaining between them. The CDR3 DNA reads as TGTGCCAGCAGCCAAGGATTCCCAGGGCTCTTGAACACTGAAGCTTTCTTT. This translates into CASSQGFPGLLNTEAFF.